The 8 T cell receptor beta chains below all came from one sample that was sequenced in a study of a mutant IDH1 vaccine in newly diagnosed glioma. Using immunoSEQ multiplex PCR, the repertoire was profiled, and TCRdb retains in-frame clones only, with some absent. The table records tens of thousands of clones, approximately 91% of them present only once. Indicated time point: week 5, during vaccination. Doses of 300 ug of mutant IDH1 20-mer peptide were given with topical imiquimod. No antigen has been assigned to these receptors. This sample comprised PBMCs, obtained from a glioma patient whose treatment included an IDH1 peptide vaccine. These receptor sequences come from a man between 50 and 59 years old with glioma.

This clone was observed a single time. The chain uses TRBV5-6 and TRBJ1-1, with D tentatively TRBD1 (6 bases). Germline loops: CDR1 SGHDT, CDR2 YYEEEE. Trimming cost V 1 base and J 0 bases, with 7 bases left between them. The length of the CDR3 is 14 residues. The CDR3 coding sequence is TGTGCCAGCAGCTTGAGGGGGATGAACACTGAAGCTTTCTTT. Translation: CASSLRGMNTEAFF.

This rearrangement joins TRBV14 to TRBJ2-5, with TRBD2 matching 14 bases. The V gene's germline CDR1 is SGHDN and CDR2 FVKESK. V was pared by 8 bases and J by 2 bases, with 10 bases of the junction left unmatched. This CDR3 comprises 17 residues. The CDR3 nucleotides are TGTGCCAGCGGGCAGGGGACTAGCGGGAGTAGTCAAGAGACCCAGTACTTC. It yields the protein CASGQGTSGSSQETQYF.

This chain uses TRBV10-1 with TRBJ1-5; tentatively, D is TRBD1 (6 bases). Per germline, CDR1 WNHNN and CDR2 SYGVQD (reference sequence). V lost 2 bases and J 6 bases, leaving 8 bases between the germline ends. The CDR3 spans 13 residues. CDR3 amino acids: CASSETGSQPQHF. The CDR3 DNA reads TGCGCCAGCAGTGAGACAGGGAGTCAGCCCCAGCATTTT.

This clone occurred once. The chain joins TRBV27 to TRBJ2-7, with 7 bases that match TRBD1. The CDR3 sequence is 15 residues long. V gave up 5 bases and J gave up 9 bases; unmatched junction bases: 16. Germline values: CDR1 MNHEY, CDR2 SMNVEV (reference sequence). For the CDR3, the DNA is TGTGCCAGCAGTACTCCCGGGACAGACCTACGAGCGCAGTACTTC. It yields the protein CASSTPGTDLRAQYF.

In its sample, this clone was seen once. CDR3 coding DNA: TGTGCCAGCAGCTTATCGGTGTGGGGGCCAGGCAATGAGCAGTTCTTC. It is translated as CASSLSVWGPGNEQFF. V and J are TRBV7-3 and TRBJ2-1, with D possibly matching TRBD1 (6 bases). Trimming took off 2 bases at V and 6 bases at J, with 17 bases between the two ends. This CDR3 contains 16 residues. Germline lookup yields CDR1 SGHTA and CDR2 FQGTGA.

V gene TRBV4-1 combines with J gene TRBJ2-7; D not certain. Germline loops: CDR1 MGHRA, CDR2 YSYEKL. This CDR3 has 13 residues. Trimming pared 3 bases from V and 0 bases from J, leaving 6 bases between. CDR3 region: CASSHPGSYEQYF. CDR3 bases: TGCGCCAGCAGCCACCCGGGCTCCTACGAGCAGTACTTC.

The rearrangement links TRBV2 to TRBJ1-2, with D hard to call. Germline V lookup: CDR1 SNHLY, CDR2 FYNNEI. V dropped 3 bases and J dropped 3 bases, with 8 bases sitting between them. The CDR3 has 13 residues. The CDR3 is CASSEISYYGYTF. CDR3 nucleotides: TGTGCCAGCAGTGAGATCAGCTACTATGGCTACACCTTC.

V usage is TRBV7-8 and J usage is TRBJ2-7, with a weak D call TRBD1 (5 bases). Per germline, CDR1 SGHVS and CDR2 FQNEAQ. V dropped 2 bases and J dropped 0 bases, with 8 bases sitting between them. This CDR3 is built from 14 residues. The CDR3 DNA is TGTGCCAGCAGCTTATTCAGGGACTCCTACGAGCAGTACTTC. Amino acid sequence: CASSLFRDSYEQYF.